The sequence of this TCR beta chain was determined in a study of T cells in Graves' hyperthyroidism and ophthalmopathy (dated by TCRdb to between 2018 and 2021). Regarding the research as a whole: Peripheral blood was collected at initial diagnosis, before any treatment. According to the paper, TCR Vbeta CDR3 sequencing was carried out on over 130 peripheral blood samples, which came from under 50 ophthalmopathy, around 75 hyperthyroidism and roughly 17 progressor patients. The 75 to 100 discovery patients were divided at random into training and test sets in a 7:3 ratio. A discovery cohort of around 100 patients, about 44 with Graves' ophthalmopathy and approximately 55 with stable Graves' hyperthyroidism, was used to find distinguishing TCR V-J signatures. Once sampling was done, hyperthyroidism patients were given methimazole at a starting dose of 30 mg daily, whereas ophthalmopathy patients were given high-dose intravenous methylprednisolone. The study also compared thyroid tissue and blood T-cell repertoires from about six Graves' hyperthyroidism patients. Prospective prediction of ophthalmopathy was tested in an independent validation cohort of 18 hyperthyroidism patients and approximately 17 patients who later progressed to ophthalmopathy.

A patient counted as having stable Graves' hyperthyroidism if no progression to ophthalmopathy occurred over 18 months of follow-up. The hyperthyroidism patients were between 18 and 65 years old and newly diagnosed, with a disease duration of less than 2 months. Patients with uncontrolled infections, other autoimmune diseases, pregnancy or lactation were excluded. Diagnoses were based on clinical symptoms, serum thyroxine and TRAb, thyroid ultrasound and orbital computed tomography. PBMCs were isolated from about 10 ml of fresh peripheral blood by Ficoll-Paque density gradient centrifugation. Total RNA was extracted using Trizol reagent, and RNA quality was assessed on an Agilent 2100 Bioanalyzer. Cut back by 3 bases and 7 bases, the V and J ends lie 10 bases apart. Measured from the cysteine to the phenylalanine, the CDR3 is 13 residues long. Only CDR3 DNA remains: 39 bases, in frame from the first base. Sequences SGHTA (CDR1) and FQGTGA (CDR2) are obtained from the germline V gene.

What the research found in general, with its limitations: Ophthalmopathy was separated from stable hyperthyroidism by a 13 V-J signature model, with 87.88% sensitivity and approximately 81% specificity obtained in cross-validation and 80%/75% obtained in testing. During validation, the model predicted progression to ophthalmopathy a median of approximately six months ahead of onset, with just under 71% sensitivity and almost 75% specificity. Most expanded thyroid clonotypes (frequency above 0.001) were also found in blood, which suggests that blood repertoires may mirror thyroid immune responses. Sample size was not statistically predetermined, and investigators were not blinded to group allocation.

This clonotype was observed once. The antigen this receptor binds is unknown. The input lacks base qualities; no much larger clone sits a single base away. One read alone is a weak basis. TCR beta CDR3 regions were amplified from RNA transcripts. For the first round of RT-PCR on the TCR CDR3, the HTBI primer set was used together with the Qiagen OneStep RT-PCR kit. Libraries were constructed in a second round of multiplex PCR, after which size selection and purification were carried out. Libraries were sequenced paired-end with 100 bp reads on an Illumina HiSeq2000. The source study handled its data this way. Raw data were processed with SOAPnuke, discarding reads with adapters, uncalled bases, mean Phred below 15, or no exact constant-primer or identifier match. High-quality paired reads were merged with COPE v1.2.5, and unique nucleotide sequences were defined as clonotypes. MiTCR v1.1 was used to align the clonotypes against IMGT TRBV, TRBD and TRBJ reference segments. Analysis was restricted to V-J combinations with a frequency above 0.0001, which covered approximately 99% of repertoires. The TCS score was defined as the ratio of F50 (clonal expansion) to E x V (chaos), calculated using BLOSUM62-based TCRdist between CDR3 peptides within each V-J. Welch's t-statistics and random forest reduced some 510 V-J features to under 15, which were used in a naive Bayes classifier (R e1071). Through fastp at Q25 and MiXCR, TCRdb rebuilt clones from the public reads, retaining in-frame beta chains. Every entry covers one CDR3 protein and lists the most common genes and DNA from its rows. In this record, the V and J calls reflect TCRdb's handling and not the investigators' own analysis. The sample yields 300,000 or so distinct CDR3 sequences; 15% to 20% were counted once. Approximately 33% of the sample rests with the top ten.

The V gene is TRBV7-3 and the J gene is TRBJ2-1, with the D gene call left open. Sequencing was done on a sample of blood. This clonotype was obtained from a man aged 30-40 years with Graves' hyperthyroidism. The CDR3 amino acid sequence is: CASSLAAWNEQFF. The base sequence is TGTGCCAGCAGCTTGGCCGCGTGGAATGAGCAGTTCTTC.